Listed below are T cell receptor beta chains from one sample, sequenced in a study of blood T cell repertoires in COVID-19. Data came from immunoSEQ multiplex PCR; TCRdb stores just in-frame clones and leaves some out. The sample holds roughly 80,000 clones; over 75% are singletons and the top ten take around 10%. What was sequenced was peripheral blood. All receptors come from a man in his forties or fifties with acute or convalescent COVID-19. The CDR3 runs from the conserved cysteine through the conserved F or W. Fields, in order: D gene, clone size, V gene, J gene, CDR3 DNA, CDR3 protein. The D gene is left open where the match is weak. Only part of the rows carry a size: once, few, many, or a class if the clone is expanded.

d_call: -; clone_size: few; v_call: TRBV10-3; j_call: TRBJ1-2; cdr3_nt: TGTGCCATCAGTGAGGGATTGGAGGGGCTTACTCTTGCCTATGGCTACACCTTC; cdr3_aa: CAISEGLEGLTLAYGYTF
d_call: -; clone_size: -; v_call: TRBV9; j_call: TRBJ2-3; cdr3_nt: TGTGCCAGCAGCGTAGCAGGTTACACAGATACGCAGTATTTT; cdr3_aa: CASSVAGYTDTQYF
d_call: TRBD1; clone_size: -; v_call: TRBV7-7; j_call: TRBJ1-5; cdr3_nt: TGTGCCAGCAGCCCTTACCCGGGACAGGGGGATCAGCCCCAGCATTTT; cdr3_aa: CASSPYPGQGDQPQHF
d_call: TRBD1; clone_size: -; v_call: TRBV4-1; j_call: TRBJ1-1; cdr3_nt: TGCGCCAGCAGCGCCCGACAGGGAGGCGACCGAGAAGCTTTCTTT; cdr3_aa: CASSARQGGDREAFF
d_call: -; clone_size: few; v_call: TRBV6-5; j_call: TRBJ1-6; cdr3_nt: TGTGCCAGCAGACAGACTACATCTAATTCACCCCTCCACTTT; cdr3_aa: CASRQTTSNSPLHF
d_call: TRBD1; clone_size: -; v_call: TRBV6-2/TRBV6-3; j_call: TRBJ2-7; cdr3_nt: TGTGCCAGCAGTTCCGGACAGGGCCCCTACGAGCAGTACTTC; cdr3_aa: CASSSGQGPYEQYF
d_call: -; clone_size: -; v_call: TRBV27; j_call: TRBJ1-1; cdr3_nt: TGTGCCAGCAGCCCCACAGGTTTCGGGGAAGCTTTCTTT; cdr3_aa: CASSPTGFGEAFF
d_call: -; clone_size: -; v_call: TRBV30; j_call: TRBJ1-5; cdr3_nt: TGTGCCTGTTCCGGGAGCAGCAATCAGCCCCAGCATTTT; cdr3_aa: CACSGSSNQPQHF
d_call: -; clone_size: -; v_call: TRBV27; j_call: TRBJ1-2; cdr3_nt: TGTGCCAGCGCGATAAGGGGAGGGACCGTTACCTTC; cdr3_aa: CASAIRGGTVTF
d_call: TRBD2; clone_size: -; v_call: TRBV2; j_call: TRBJ2-3; cdr3_nt: TGTGCCAGCAGTTCAATGACTAGCGGCACAGATACGCAGTATTTT; cdr3_aa: CASSSMTSGTDTQYF
d_call: -; clone_size: -; v_call: TRBV27; j_call: TRBJ1-2; cdr3_nt: TGTGCCAGCAGTTTCCAGGGGCTTGACTATGGCTACACCTTC; cdr3_aa: CASSFQGLDYGYTF
d_call: -; clone_size: -; v_call: TRBV19; j_call: TRBJ1-2; cdr3_nt: TGTGCCAGTACCCAGGGGTCGGGTTCTAACTATGGCTACACCTTC; cdr3_aa: CASTQGSGSNYGYTF
d_call: TRBD1; clone_size: -; v_call: TRBV30; j_call: TRBJ2-4; cdr3_nt: TGTGCCTGGAGGGAACAGGGGACGGTTGCCAAAAACATTCAGTACTTC; cdr3_aa: CAWREQGTVAKNIQYF
d_call: TRBD1; clone_size: once; v_call: TRBV6-1; j_call: TRBJ1-1; cdr3_nt: TGTGCCAGCAGTGAGACAGGGGGCGAGGCTTTCTTT; cdr3_aa: CASSETGGEAFF
d_call: -; clone_size: -; v_call: TRBV6-2/TRBV6-3; j_call: TRBJ2-3; cdr3_nt: TGTGCCAGCAGCCTTCCCGGAGATACGCAGTATTTT; cdr3_aa: CASSLPGDTQYF
d_call: TRBD1; clone_size: -; v_call: TRBV20-1; j_call: TRBJ2-1; cdr3_nt: TGCAGTGCTAGTGGGCCAGGGACAGTCAATGAGCAGTTCTTC; cdr3_aa: CSASGPGTVNEQFF